These 7 T cell receptor beta chains were sequenced from one sample in a study of cytomegalovirus exposure and HLA in healthy donors. The PCR had 60 Vbeta and 13 Jbeta primers. Clones were sequenced by immunoSEQ multiplex PCR, and TCRdb holds only the in-frame ones, with some missing. The sample contains 55,000 or so clones, 73% of which appear only once. Sequencing used PBMCs. The receptor set was obtained from a man aged 18-30 years in good health and CMV-seronegative.

The V and J genes are TRBV11-2 and TRBJ2-7, with a tentative D call TRBD2 (5 bases). Looked up from germline, CDR1 is SGHAT and CDR2 is FQNNGV. Between the trimmed V and J ends, which lost 2 bases and 0 bases, there was a span of 11 bases. This CDR3 has 15 amino acids. This CDR3 reads CASSLSGSHSYEQYF. The CDR3 bases are TGTGCCAGCAGCTTATCGGGGTCCCACTCCTACGAGCAGTACTTC. Supplemented by reference TRBV11-2 and TRBJ2-7, the full variable domain reads EAGVAQSPRYKIIEKRQSVAFWCNPISGHATLYWYQQILGQGPKLLIQFQNNGVVDDSQLPKDRFSAERLKGVDSTLKIQPAKLEDSAVYLCASSLSGSHSYEQYFGPGTRLTVT.

CDR3 amino acids: CAWSVGVNTEAFF. Written as DNA, the CDR3 is TGTGCCTGGAGTGTAGGGGTGAACACTGAAGCTTTCTTT. The chain links TRBV30 to TRBJ1-1; D is perhaps TRBD1 (5 bases). The CDR3 runs to 13 residues. Germline CDR1 GTSNPN, CDR2 SVGIG (reference sequence). V lost 0 bases and J 0 bases, leaving 5 bases between the germline ends.

The rearrangement uses TRBV5-4 and TRBJ2-1, with 11 bases fitting TRBD2. Trimming removed 3 bases from V and 4 bases from J; junction bases left unmatched: 9. The germline V gene has CDR1 SGHNT and CDR2 YYREEE (reference sequence). This CDR3 contains 17 residues. The CDR3 here is CASSSPVLAGEYNEQFF. DNA for the CDR3: TGTGCCAGCAGCTCACCCGTACTAGCGGGAGAGTACAATGAGCAGTTCTTC.

The chain recombines TRBV5-1 with TRBJ1-2, with D unclear. V lost 3 bases and J lost 0, with 9 bases in between. This CDR3 comprises 14 residues. Germline CDR1 and CDR2: SGHRS and YFSETQ. CDR3 in amino acids: CASSSSGANYGYTF. In DNA form, the CDR3 reads TGCGCCAGCAGCTCTTCGGGAGCTAACTATGGCTACACCTTC. Complete variable domain (other parts from reference TRBV5-1 and TRBJ1-2): KAGVTQTPRYLIKTRGQQVTLSCSPISGHRSVSWYQQTPGQGLQFLFEYFSETQRNKGNFPGRFSGRQFSNSRSEMNVSTLELGDSALYLCASSSSGANYGYTFGSGTRLTVV.

The chain joins TRBV5-4 to TRBJ2-7, with TRBD2 as a possible D gene (5 bases). This CDR3 is built from 11 residues. V lost 4 bases, J lost 9 bases, and 11 bases lay in between. Germline V gene lookup returns CDR1 SGHNT and CDR2 YYREEE (reference sequence). CDR3 residues: CASSLGGLQYF. The CDR3 DNA is TGTGCCAGCAGCCTTGGAGGACTGCAGTACTTC.

V is TRBV15 and J is TRBJ1-2; 7 bases align to TRBD1. V shed 1 base and J 7 bases; nucleotides not matched to a gene: 9. Germline values: CDR1 LNHNV, CDR2 YYDKDF (reference sequence). This CDR3 contains 15 residues. The CDR3 is CATSRGRDRAGGYTF. For the CDR3, the DNA is TGTGCCACCAGCAGAGGGCGAGACAGGGCCGGTGGCTACACCTTC. Drawing the rest from reference TRBV15 and TRBJ1-2, the complete variable domain is DAMVIQNPRYQVTQFGKPVTLSCSQTLNHNVMYWYQQKSSQAPKLLFHYYDKDFNNEADTPDNFQSRRPNTSFCFLDIRSPGLGDTAMYLCATSRGRDRAGGYTFGSGTRLTVV.

This chain links TRBV11-2 with TRBJ1-1; a weak D match, TRBD1 (6 bases). Germline CDR1 reads SGHAT; CDR2 reads FQNNGV. This CDR3 has 13 residues. V was clipped by 3 bases and J by 5 bases, with 10 bases between them. CDR3 in DNA: TGTGCCAGCAGCTTGGGGCAGGGGACTGAAGCTTTCTTT. Translating it yields CASSLGQGTEAFF. Combining the CDR3 with reference TRBV11-2 and TRBJ1-1 gives the whole variable domain EAGVAQSPRYKIIEKRQSVAFWCNPISGHATLYWYQQILGQGPKLLIQFQNNGVVDDSQLPKDRFSAERLKGVDSTLKIQPAKLEDSAVYLCASSLGQGTEAFFGQGTRLTVV.